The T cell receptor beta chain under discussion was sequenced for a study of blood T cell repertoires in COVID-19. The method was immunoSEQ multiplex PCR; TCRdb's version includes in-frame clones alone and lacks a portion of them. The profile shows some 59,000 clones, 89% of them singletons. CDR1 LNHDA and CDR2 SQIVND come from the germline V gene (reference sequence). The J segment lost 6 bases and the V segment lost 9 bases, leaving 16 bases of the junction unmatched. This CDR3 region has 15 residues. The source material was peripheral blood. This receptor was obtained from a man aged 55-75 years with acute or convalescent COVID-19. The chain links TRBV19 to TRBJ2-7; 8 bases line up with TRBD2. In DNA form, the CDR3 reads TGTGCCAGCAGACGTACCGGGGGGGACTCCGGCGAGCAGTACTTC. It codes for CASRRTGGDSGEQYF.